This T cell receptor (beta chain) was recovered during a study of shared clonotypes between healthy human individuals. The overall study: Donor ages ranged 18 to 49 years: a couple of women, a few men. Used for every donor were three CD4 naive, three CD4 memory, two CD8 naive and one CD8 memory plate.

The method was immunoSEQ multiplex PCR; TCRdb's version includes in-frame clones alone and lacks a portion of them. The table records roughly 680,000 clones, approximately 77% of them present only once. The CDR3 covers 16 residues. Germline assignment: CDR1 LGHNA and CDR2 YNFKEQ. Unmatched junction bases numbered 4, after V lost 0 bases and J lost 3 bases. V gene TRBV4-2 combines with J gene TRBJ2-7, with 11 bases fitting TRBD1. Sequencing input: memory CD4+ T cells sorted from blood. The sample's subset: CD45RA-negative fraction. This TCR was sampled from a woman aged 30 to 39 in good health. The CDR3: CASSQEGTGGYYEQYF. The CDR3 DNA is TGTGCCAGCAGCCAAGAGGGGACAGGGGGATACTACGAGCAGTACTTC.